The 17 T cell receptor beta chains given below trace back to one sample, sequenced in a study of CD8 T cells in Susac syndrome. After extraction with the RNeasy kit, 0.5 to 1 ug of the RNA was reverse transcribed using random hexamers. TCRdb independently ran MiXCR on the immunoSEQ multiplex PCR reads; one entry per CDR3 protein. The sample has more than 250,000 distinct CDR3 sequences, just over 90% seen once. Sequenced input: CD4+ T cells from PBMCs. Receptor source: a human donor with multiple sclerosis.

This clonotype has more than one count but fewer than ten. The chain employs TRBV7-9 and TRBJ1-4, with 10 bases that match TRBD1. The V gene's germline CDR1 is SEHNR and CDR2 FQNEAQ (reference sequence). The CDR3 has 15 amino acids. The V and J ends lost 5 bases and 2 bases, in that order; junction bases with no gene match: 2. The CDR3 here is CASSPGQGTNEKLFF. CDR3 in DNA: TGTGCCAGCAGCCCGGGACAGGGGACTAATGAAAAACTGTTTTTT. The complete variable domain, with remaining parts taken from reference TRBV7-9 and TRBJ1-4, reads DTGVSQNPRHKITKRGQNVTFRCDPISEHNRLYWYRQTLGQGPEFLTYFQNEAQLEKSRLLSDRFSAERPKGSFSTLEIQRTEQGDSAMYLCASSPGQGTNEKLFFGSGTQLSVL.

The chain carries TRBV19 and TRBJ2-2; weak D call: TRBD2 (6 bases). The germline gives CDR1 LNHDA, CDR2 SQIVND (reference sequence). There are 13 residues in the CDR3. V lost 4 bases and J 3 bases, leaving 6 bases between the germline ends. The CDR3 DNA follows: TGTGCCAGTAGTAGGGAGGACACCGGGGAGCTGTTTTTT. It encodes CASSREDTGELFF.

The chain joins TRBV20-1 to TRBJ1-5; D gene ambiguous. Looked up from germline, CDR1 is DFQATT and CDR2 is SNEGSKA (reference sequence). Deletions cut 3 bases from V and 1 base from J, with 7 bases between. CDR3 length equals 13 residues. The CDR3 DNA reads as TGCAGTGCTAGTGGCGACAGCAATCAGCCCCAGCATTTT. Translating it yields CSASGDSNQPQHF.

This clonotype was detected only a few times. The rearrangement uses TRBV10-3 and TRBJ2-7, with TRBD2 as a possible D gene (6 bases). The CDR3 is 12 residues long. Trimming left V 6 bases short and J 3 bases short, with 9 bases between. Per germline, CDR1 ENHRY and CDR2 SYGVKD. The CDR3 sequence: CAISASVYEQYF. Written as DNA, the CDR3 is TGTGCCATCAGCGCTAGCGTCTACGAGCAGTACTTC.

The V and J genes are TRBV12-3 or TRBV12-4 and TRBJ1-2; 10 positions agree with TRBD1. The CDR3 is made up of 15 amino acids. The V segment lost 5 bases and the J segment 8 bases; nucleotides outside the gene matches: 11. The CDR3 region is CASSTSGTGASGYTF. The CDR3 DNA sequence: TGTGCCAGCAGTACCTCAGGGACAGGGGCCTCGGGCTACACCTTC.

This sequence joins TRBV7-3 and TRBJ2-2; possible D gene TRBD1, 5 bases. Germline-derived CDR1 and CDR2 are SGHTA and FQGTGA. Trimming pared 0 bases from V and 8 bases from J, leaving 7 bases between. CDR3 length equals 13 residues. The CDR3 here is CASSLTGLGELFF. As DNA, the CDR3 is TGTGCCAGCAGCTTAACGGGGCTGGGGGAGCTGTTTTTT.

This chain joins TRBV10-3 and TRBJ1-1; TRBD1 agrees at 9 bases. Germline trimming cut 6 bases from V and 1 base from J; bases unmatched to any gene: 9. CDR3 length: 16 amino acids. The V gene's germline CDR1 is ENHRY and CDR2 SYGVKD. The CDR3 coding sequence is TGTGCCATCAGCCCCGGGACAGGGTACTCGAACACTGAAGCTTTCTTT. This sequence encodes CAISPGTGYSNTEAFF.

The rearrangement uses TRBV18 and TRBJ2-2, with a tentative D call TRBD1 (6 bases). Germline V lookup: CDR1 KGHSH, CDR2 LQKENI. Between the trimmed V and J ends, which lost 3 bases and 7 bases, there was a span of 6 bases. The CDR3 covers 12 residues. DNA for the CDR3: TGTGCCAGCTCACCGGACAGCGGGGAGCTGTTTTTT. Its translation: CASSPDSGELFF. The full variable domain, with the rest looked up from reference TRBV18 and TRBJ2-2, is NAGVMQNPRHLVRRRGQEARLRCSPMKGHSHVYWYRQLPEEGLKFMVYLQKENIIDESGMPKERFSAEFPKEGPSILRIQQVVRGDSAAYFCASSPDSGELFFGEGSRLTVL.

The chain links TRBV30 to TRBJ1-2; a weak D match, TRBD1 (6 bases). The ends were cut back, 3 bases at V and 4 bases at J, with 15 bases in the middle. Germline-derived CDR1 and CDR2 are GTSNPN and SVGIG (reference sequence). This CDR3 has 14 amino acids. The CDR3 DNA is TGTGCCTGGAGAGGCAGGGAGGGGGTCTATGGCTACACCTTC. This sequence encodes CAWRGREGVYGYTF.

This clonotype showed up just once. This rearrangement joins TRBV19 to TRBJ1-1; D is ambiguous. Germline CDR1 and CDR2: LNHDA and SQIVND (reference sequence). Trimming took off 3 bases at V and 9 bases at J, with 8 bases between the two ends. CDR3 size: 11 residues. The CDR3 DNA reads as TGTGCCAGTAGTATGACTTCAAAAGCTTTCTTT. Encoded protein: CASSMTSKAFF. Combining the CDR3 with reference TRBV19 and TRBJ1-1 gives the whole variable domain DGGITQSPKYLFRKEGQNVTLSCEQNLNHDAMYWYRQDPGQGLRLIYYSQIVNDFQKGDIAEGYSVSREKKESFPLTVTSAQKNPTAFYLCASSMTSKAFFGQGTRLTVV.

V usage is TRBV6-1 and J usage is TRBJ2-7, with 11 bases lining up with TRBD2. The V segment lost 5 bases and the J segment 1 base; nucleotides outside the gene matches: 7. From germline, CDR1 is MNHNS and CDR2 SASEGT. The CDR3 runs to 16 residues. The CDR3: CASSPRRLAGSYEQYF. The CDR3 region has the DNA TGTGCCAGCAGTCCCCGACGACTAGCGGGGTCCTACGAGCAGTACTTC.

This chain links TRBV20-1 with TRBJ1-1, with D unresolved. The V end was cut by 3 bases, the J end by 0 bases, with 14 bases between. Germline CDR1 is DFQATT and CDR2 is SNEGSKA (reference sequence). The CDR3 is made up of 15 amino acids. CDR3 nucleotide sequence: TGCAGTGCTAGGCGCTTCCGGGAATTGAACACTGAAGCTTTCTTT. It codes for CSARRFRELNTEAFF.

The V gene is TRBV28, the J gene TRBJ1-1, with D unclear. Per germline, CDR1 MDHEN and CDR2 SYDVKM. V was cut by 7 bases and J by 11 bases, with 14 bases left in between. The CDR3 covers 11 residues. CDR3 DNA sequence: TGTGCCAGCACCTCCGTCGGCGGGGCTTTCTTT. Translating it yields CASTSVGGAFF.

This clonotype was counted once. CDR3 nucleotides: TGTGCCTGGAACACAGGGATACGGCCCTACGAGCAGTACTTC. This sequence encodes CAWNTGIRPYEQYF. J is TRBJ2-7 and V is TRBV30; D may be TRBD1 (6 bases). Germline V gene sequence: CDR1 GTSNPN, CDR2 SVGIG (reference sequence). The CDR3 runs to 14 residues. V lost 4 bases, J lost 2 bases, and 15 bases lay in between. Full variable domain (missing parts from reference TRBV30 and TRBJ2-7): SQTIHQWPATLVQPVGSPLSLECTVEGTSNPNLYWYRQAAGRGLQLLFYSVGIGQISSEVPQNLSASRPQDRQFILSSKKLLLSDSGFYLCAWNTGIRPYEQYFGPGTRLTVT.

V gene TRBV29-1 combines with J gene TRBJ2-3, with TRBD2 matching over 8 bases. Germline assignment: CDR1 SQVTM and CDR2 ANQGSEA. The trim removed 3 bases at V and 10 bases at J, leaving 3 bases unmatched. The CDR3 extends over 11 amino acids. CDR3 DNA sequence: TGCAGCGTTGATGGGACTAGAGCGCAGTATTTT. Its translation: CSVDGTRAQYF.

V is TRBV20-1 and J is TRBJ1-6, with D unclear. In germline, CDR1 is DFQATT, CDR2 SNEGSKA (reference sequence). This CDR3 comprises 13 residues. V was clipped by 6 bases and J by 10 bases, with 16 bases between them. This CDR3 is CSAVGYLGSPLHF. The CDR3 DNA is TGCAGTGCCGTAGGGTATCTAGGCTCACCCCTCCACTTT.

The CDR3 DNA reads as TGTGCCTGGAGCCCTGAGGGCGGGAGGAGGACAGATACGCAGTATTTT. As protein: CAWSPEGGRRTDTQYF. The chain is built from TRBV30 and TRBJ2-3; 8 positions agree with TRBD2. The ends lost 3 bases at V and 3 bases at J; junction bases unmatched: 11. Germline V gene sequence: CDR1 GTSNPN, CDR2 SVGIG (reference sequence). This CDR3 is built from 16 residues. Looking up the rest from reference TRBV30 and TRBJ2-3 gives the full variable domain: SQTIHQWPATLVQPVGSPLSLECTVEGTSNPNLYWYRQAAGRGLQLLFYSVGIGQISSEVPQNLSASRPQDRQFILSSKKLLLSDSGFYLCAWSPEGGRRTDTQYFGPGTRLTVL.